The 30 T cell receptor beta chains below were found in one sample sequenced in a study of T-cell reconstitution after alpha-beta-depleted transplantation in children. Molecular barcoding with unique molecular identifiers was used for the TCRbeta library. TCRdb itself ran the PCR reads through MiXCR, one entry per CDR3 protein. This table holds about 1,000,000 distinct CDR3 sequences, about 29% found once. This specimen was PBMCs, mostly from graft donor cells, taken 360 days after TCRalphabeta/CD19-depleted stem cell transplant. The receptors here all came from a boy less than two years old who had a stem cell transplant for SCID, so the T cells may come from the graft donor.

The chain links TRBV7-2 to TRBJ2-3, with 10 positions matching TRBD2. Per the germline V gene, CDR1 is SGHTA and CDR2 is FQGNSA. This CDR3 region has 13 residues. Germline trimming cut 6 bases from V and 7 bases from J; bases unmatched to any gene: 4. CDR3 sequence: CASRKRGGHTQYF. The DNA for the CDR3 is TGTGCCAGCAGAAAGCGGGGGGGCCATACGCAGTATTTT.

V usage is TRBV3-1 and J usage is TRBJ1-1, with D possibly matching TRBD1 (5 bases). Germline values: CDR1 LGHDT, CDR2 YNNKEL (reference sequence). The V and J ends lost 1 base and 11 bases respectively, with 17 bases between them. The length of the CDR3 is 14 residues. The CDR3 region is CASSQGHRDFSAFF. CDR3 DNA: TGTGCCAGCAGCCAAGGCCACCGGGACTTCAGTGCTTTCTTT.

The chain uses TRBV28 and TRBJ2-7, with 8 nucleotides matching TRBD1. V trimming: 7 bases; J trimming: 4 bases; junction bases outside the gene matches: 3. Germline loops: CDR1 MDHEN, CDR2 SYDVKM. The CDR3 extends over 12 amino acids. This CDR3 is CASNDRGYEQYF. In DNA form, the CDR3 reads TGTGCCAGCAACGACAGGGGTTACGAGCAGTACTTC.

The V gene is TRBV2, the J gene TRBJ2-2, with 8 bases matching TRBD1. Germline CDR1 and CDR2: SNHLY and FYNNEI. The CDR3 consists of 15 residues. The V and J ends lost 6 bases and 0 bases, in that order; junction bases with no gene match: 3. As DNA, the CDR3 is TGTGCCAGCAGCGAGGACAGGGCGAACACCGGGGAGCTGTTTTTT. The encoded protein is CASSEDRANTGELFF.

This chain links TRBV4-1 with TRBJ2-1, with a weak D call TRBD2 (6 bases). Germline CDR1 and CDR2: MGHRA and YSYEKL. V lost 3 bases and J lost 3, with 12 bases in between. This CDR3 spans 15 amino acids. CDR3 DNA sequence: TGCGCCAGCAGCCATCGAGCGGGCGACTACAATGAGCAGTTCTTC. The encoded protein is CASSHRAGDYNEQFF.

This clonotype occurred a few times. The chain carries TRBV13 and TRBJ2-1; 8 bases agree with TRBD1. J was trimmed by 6 bases and V by 4 bases; bases with no gene match: 2. This CDR3 region has 13 residues. The germline V gene has CDR1 PRHDT and CDR2 FYEKMQ (reference sequence). This chain's CDR3 is CASSSGQGNEQFF. As DNA, the CDR3 is TGTGCCAGCAGCTCCGGACAGGGCAATGAGCAGTTCTTC.

In this sample, this clonotype turned up once. CDR3 protein: CSVRDRAFNEQYF. CDR3 bases: TGCAGCGTTCGGGACAGGGCTTTCAACGAGCAGTACTTC. This chain links TRBV29-1 with TRBJ2-7; 9 positions match TRBD1. The germline CDR1 and CDR2 sequences are SQVTM and ANQGSEA. Trimming at V came to 5 bases and at J to 5 bases, leaving 7 bases not matched to a gene. This CDR3 spans 13 amino acids.

The chain couples TRBV12-3 or TRBV12-4 to TRBJ2-3, with D possibly being TRBD2 (5 bases). This CDR3 has 12 residues. V was trimmed by 6 bases and J by 7 bases, leaving 11 bases between them. The CDR3 sequence: CASSAGSYTQYF. CDR3 bases: TGTGCCAGCAGCGCGGGTTCGTATACGCAGTATTTT.

The chain has TRBV2 and TRBJ1-2; D uncertain. V was cut by 6 bases and J by 13 bases, with 15 bases left in between. Germline values: CDR1 SNHLY, CDR2 FYNNEI. The CDR3 contains 11 residues. CDR3 sequence (DNA): TGTGCCAGCAGCCTCTCGACCCCCGTCACCTTC. The encoded protein is CASSLSTPVTF.

The chain couples TRBV25-1 to TRBJ1-5; D may be TRBD1 (5 bases). Germline V gives CDR1 MGHDK, CDR2 SYGVNS. With 4 bases removed from V and 3 bases from J, the gap between germline ends came to 13 bases. CDR3 length: 15 amino acids. The CDR3 protein is CASSARDGFNQPQHF. CDR3 in DNA: TGTGCCAGCAGTGCCCGGGACGGCTTCAATCAGCCCCAGCATTTT.

This sequence joins TRBV7-2 and TRBJ1-1; D is undetermined. V lost 4 bases and J lost 1, with 13 bases in between. This CDR3 is built from 15 residues. Germline CDR1 is SGHTA and CDR2 is FQGNSA. For the CDR3, the DNA is TGTGCCAGCAGCTGGCGGGCCGCTTCGAACACTGAAGCTTTCTTT. Its protein is CASSWRAASNTEAFF.

In its sample, this clonotype was seen a few times. V usage is TRBV19 and J usage is TRBJ2-2; 7 nucleotides match TRBD2. The CDR3 runs to 14 residues. Per germline, CDR1 LNHDA and CDR2 SQIVND (reference sequence). V gave up 3 bases and J gave up 5 bases; unmatched junction bases: 3. CDR3 protein: CASSMEGLTGELFF. CDR3 bases: TGTGCCAGTAGTATGGAGGGACTAACCGGGGAGCTGTTTTTT.

V usage is TRBV4-2 and J usage is TRBJ2-3; 9 bases map to TRBD2. Germline V gene data show CDR1 as LGHNA and CDR2 as YNFKEQ. The CDR3 covers 17 residues. V shed 2 bases and J 2 bases; nucleotides not matched to a gene: 8. CDR3 amino acids: CASSQSTRGGLTDTQYF. DNA for the CDR3: TGTGCCAGCAGCCAATCTACGCGGGGGGGCCTCACAGATACGCAGTATTTT.

This clonotype appeared a few times. V is TRBV5-1 and J is TRBJ2-3, with 13 positions matching TRBD2. The germline V gene encodes CDR1 SGHRS and CDR2 YFSETQ. J lost 6 bases, V lost 3 bases, and 7 bases had no gene match. CDR3 length: 16 residues. The CDR3 nucleotides read TGCGCCAGCAGCTACCCGGCGACTAGCGGGGGGGATACGCAGTATTTT. Its translation is CASSYPATSGGDTQYF.

This clonotype was observed a few times. The chain recombines TRBV2 with TRBJ1-2; D possibly corresponds to TRBD1 (6 bases). CDR3 length: 14 amino acids. Trimming shortened V by 6 bases and J by 3 bases, and 14 bases separated the two germline ends. CDR1 SNHLY and CDR2 FYNNEI come from the germline V gene. The CDR3 DNA is TGTGCCAGCAGCAGCGATAGGGGGGACTATGGCTACACCTTC. It yields the protein CASSSDRGDYGYTF.

This clonotype was counted a few times. The chain joins TRBV4-1 to TRBJ2-3; 9 bases are shared with TRBD2. After removal of 1 base from V and 6 bases from J, the junction contained 8 bases not matched to a gene. This CDR3 spans 16 amino acids. The germline V gene has CDR1 MGHRA and CDR2 YSYEKL. The chain's CDR3 is CASSQGGRGGPDTQYF. CDR3 DNA sequence: TGCGCCAGCAGCCAAGGGGGGCGGGGGGGCCCCGATACGCAGTATTTT.

This sequence joins TRBV15 and TRBJ2-3; no firm D call. Per the germline V gene, CDR1 is LNHNV and CDR2 is YYDKDF (reference sequence). The CDR3 has 18 amino acids. The germline V and J ends were trimmed by 1 base and 2 bases, with 19 bases remaining between them. As DNA, the CDR3 is TGTGCCACCAGCAGAGCGGAAAATTCCGGGCCGAACACAGATACGCAGTATTTT. Its translation: CATSRAENSGPNTDTQYF.

This clonotype was detected only a few times. This rearrangement joins TRBV4-1 to TRBJ1-1; 7 positions match TRBD1. V lost 1 base to trimming and J lost 1 base; unmatched junction nucleotides: 12. Germline V gene data show CDR1 as MGHRA and CDR2 as YSYEKL. CDR3 size: 18 residues. CDR3 nucleotides: TGCGCCAGCAGCCAAGTTCTCAAGAGACAGGGAAAGAACACTGAAGCTTTCTTT. The encoded protein is CASSQVLKRQGKNTEAFF.

The table lists this clonotype with many counts. The rearrangement joins TRBV6-1 to TRBJ2-5; 9 bases are shared with TRBD1. The V gene end was trimmed by 5 bases and the J gene end by 4 bases; junction bases not matched to a gene: 2. The CDR3 totals 13 residues. Germline loops: CDR1 MNHNS, CDR2 SASEGT. The CDR3 loop reads CASSRGQGETQYF. As DNA, the CDR3 is TGTGCCAGCAGTAGGGGACAGGGAGAGACCCAGTACTTC.

This clonotype has a handful of counts. The chain is built from TRBV6-5 and TRBJ1-6; perhaps TRBD1 as D (6 bases). Germline loops: CDR1 MNHEY, CDR2 SVGAGI. This CDR3 has 14 amino acids. V lost 6 bases, J lost 10 bases, and 16 bases lay in between. CDR3 loop: CASRYREVFSPLHF. DNA of the CDR3: TGTGCCAGCAGATACAGGGAGGTCTTCTCACCCCTCCACTTT.

The chain uses TRBV4-3 and TRBJ2-1; D ambiguous. The CDR3 has 14 amino acids. CDR1 and CDR2 from the germline V gene are LGHNA and YSLEER. Trimming cost V 0 bases and J 7 bases, with 10 bases left between them. This CDR3 reads CASSQDLPRNEQFF. For the CDR3, the DNA is TGCGCCAGCAGCCAAGATCTTCCAAGGAATGAGCAGTTCTTC.

In this sample, this clonotype turned up a few times. CDR3 protein: CASSQRQGGTEAFF. The CDR3 DNA sequence: TGCGCCAGCAGCCAACGGCAGGGTGGCACTGAAGCTTTCTTT. This chain joins TRBV4-3 and TRBJ1-1, with D possibly TRBD1 on 5 matching bases. The V gene's germline CDR1 is LGHNA and CDR2 YSLEER. There are 14 residues in the CDR3. Trimming shortened V by 2 bases and J by 4 bases, and 11 bases separated the two germline ends.

This clonotype was counted a few times. The CDR3 loop is CSANVARSSYNSPLHF. In DNA form, the CDR3 reads TGCAGTGCTAATGTCGCCCGAAGCTCCTATAATTCACCCCTCCACTTT. This chain links TRBV20-1 with TRBJ1-6, with D hard to call. CDR1 is DFQATT, CDR2 SNEGSKA, per germline (reference sequence). This CDR3 region has 16 residues. V shed 4 bases and J shed 0 bases, with 13 bases lying between them.

V usage is TRBV5-5 and J usage is TRBJ1-1; D may be TRBD1 (6 bases). V lost 4 bases, J lost 11 bases, and 18 bases lay in between. The CDR3 length is 13 residues. CDR1 SGHKS and CDR2 YYEKEE come from the germline V gene (reference sequence). CDR3 protein: CASSLDSLTTAFF. In nucleotides, the CDR3 is TGTGCCAGCAGCCTGGACAGCCTCACTACCGCTTTCTTT.

The chain joins TRBV9 to TRBJ2-7; TRBD2 aligns across 7 bases. Germline V gene data show CDR1 as SGDLS and CDR2 as YYNGEE. This CDR3 comprises 17 residues. With 4 bases clipped from V and 4 bases from J, the junction kept 17 bases outside the gene matches. CDR3 amino acids: CASSPRGEAPNRYEQYF. CDR3 nucleotide sequence: TGTGCCAGCAGCCCCCGGGGGGAGGCGCCGAACCGTTACGAGCAGTACTTC. The full variable domain, its missing parts supplied by reference TRBV9 and TRBJ2-7, is DSGVTQTPKHLITATGQRVTLRCSPRSGDLSVYWYQQSLDQGLQFLIQYYNGEERAKGNILERFSAQQFPDLHSELNLSSLELGDSALYFCASSPRGEAPNRYEQYFGPGTRLTVT.

This chain joins TRBV20-1 and TRBJ2-2; D is tentatively TRBD1 or TRBD2 (5 bases each). CDR1 and CDR2 (germline): DFQATT, SNEGSKA (reference sequence). Trimming stripped 6 bases from V and 0 bases from J, with 11 bases between. This CDR3 is 14 amino acids long. CDR3 DNA sequence: TGCAGTGCCCCCCGAGGGGCGAACACCGGGGAGCTGTTTTTT. It specifies CSAPRGANTGELFF.

In its sample, this clonotype was seen once. V and J are TRBV10-2 and TRBJ2-2, with D tentatively TRBD2 (5 bases). The V and J ends lost 4 bases and 1 base respectively, with 13 bases between them. The CDR3 length is 16 residues. The germline V gene encodes CDR1 WSHSY and CDR2 SAAADI. The CDR3 DNA follows: TGCGCCAGCAGTGCACCGCTAGGGAGGAACACCGGGGAGCTGTTTTTT. This gives the protein CASSAPLGRNTGELFF.

The chain combines TRBV29-1 with TRBJ2-7; D possibly corresponds to TRBD1 (5 bases). Germline lookup yields CDR1 SQVTM and CDR2 ANQGSEA. Trimming removed 5 bases from V and 3 bases from J, with 14 bases in between. This CDR3 spans 13 amino acids. This CDR3 reads CSVIAGRIYEQYF. CDR3 nucleotide sequence: TGCAGCGTTATTGCAGGGCGGATCTACGAGCAGTACTTC.

The gene calls are TRBV7-8 and TRBJ2-3; 7 bases match TRBD2. This CDR3 is built from 17 residues. With 3 bases clipped from V and 6 bases from J, the junction kept 15 bases outside the gene matches. Germline V lookup: CDR1 SGHVS, CDR2 FQNEAQ. The CDR3: CASSFPLWGGEADTQYF. The DNA for the CDR3 is TGTGCCAGCAGCTTCCCCCTCTGGGGGGGGGAGGCCGATACGCAGTATTTT.

The chain couples TRBV7-9 to TRBJ1-1; D not certain. The CDR3 has 14 amino acids. V was trimmed by 2 bases and J by 1 base, leaving 8 bases between them. The germline CDR1 and CDR2 sequences are SEHNR and FQNEAQ (reference sequence). CDR3: CASSLQQSNTEAFF. CDR3 nucleotide sequence: TGTGCCAGCAGCTTACAGCAGTCGAACACTGAAGCTTTCTTT.